These 5 T cell receptor beta chains came from one sample sequenced in a study of human T cells and chemical hapten exposure. Time point of the sample: patch test 1, 2 weeks after DPC sensitization. Treatment noted: therapeutic diphenylcyclopropenone sensitization with weekly scalp DPC. TCRdb fed the RACE reads into MiXCR, producing one record per CDR3 protein. The data hold tens of thousands of distinct CDR3 sequences, with 9.3% observed a single time. The sequences come from whole blood, collected in connection with sensitization to the hapten diphenylcyclopropenone (DPC). These receptors came from a middle-aged woman with alopecia areata. Some clones in this sample may be carry-over from other donors' samples.

This clonotype occurred a few times. This chain joins TRBV5-5 and TRBJ2-1, with TRBD2 identical over 8 bases. Germline CDR1 is SGHKS and CDR2 is YYEKEE (reference sequence). The CDR3 length is 14 residues. V gave up 2 bases and J gave up 6 bases; unmatched junction bases: 4. CDR3: CASSLGGGTNEQFF. CDR3 DNA sequence: TGTGCCAGCAGCTTAGGCGGGGGGACCAATGAGCAGTTCTTC.

V and J are TRBV28 and TRBJ1-5; a possible D gene is TRBD1 (5 bases). V shed 3 bases and J shed 2 bases, with 14 bases lying between them. The CDR3 is made up of 16 amino acids. Germline V lookup: CDR1 MDHEN, CDR2 SYDVKM. Here the CDR3 reads CASSFWGTGGNQPQHF. CDR3 coding DNA: TGTGCCAGCAGTTTTTGGGGGACCGGGGGCAATCAGCCCCAGCATTTT.

This clonotype was detected a few times. The J gene is TRBJ2-5, the V gene TRBV28; 8 bases agree with TRBD1. The CDR3 has 15 residues. Germline V gives CDR1 MDHEN, CDR2 SYDVKM. With 4 bases clipped from V and 4 bases from J, the junction kept 8 bases outside the gene matches. The CDR3 coding sequence is TGTGCCAGCAGTTATGGACAGGGTTTGCGAGAGACCCAGTACTTC. It is translated as CASSYGQGLRETQYF. The full variable domain, its missing parts supplied by reference TRBV28 and TRBJ2-5, is DVKVTQSSRYLVKRTGEKVFLECVQDMDHENMFWYRQDPGLGLRLIYFSYDVKMKEKGDIPEGYSVSREKKERFSLILESASTNQTSMYLCASSYGQGLRETQYFGPGTRLLVL.

This clonotype was picked up many times. The chain uses TRBV30 and TRBJ2-7; tentatively, D is TRBD2 (5 bases). CDR1 and CDR2 (germline): GTSNPN, SVGIG (reference sequence). V lost 3 bases, J lost 5 bases, and 11 bases lay in between. The CDR3 extends over 12 amino acids. The CDR3, as DNA: TGTGCCTGGAGCCCGGCCGGGGACGAGCAGTACTTC. Its protein is CAWSPAGDEQYF. Looking up the rest from reference TRBV30 and TRBJ2-7 gives the full variable domain: SQTIHQWPATLVQPVGSPLSLECTVEGTSNPNLYWYRQAAGRGLQLLFYSVGIGQISSEVPQNLSASRPQDRQFILSSKKLLLSDSGFYLCAWSPAGDEQYFGPGTRLTVT.

A few counts support this clonotype. The chain recombines TRBV28 with TRBJ1-2; a possible D gene is TRBD1 (6 bases). Deletions cut 3 bases from V and 8 bases from J, with 7 bases between. This CDR3 has 11 residues. Looked up from germline, CDR1 is MDHEN and CDR2 is SYDVKM. In DNA form, the CDR3 reads TGTGCCAGCAGTTTGCAGGGGGGCTACACCTTC. Translating it yields CASSLQGGYTF.